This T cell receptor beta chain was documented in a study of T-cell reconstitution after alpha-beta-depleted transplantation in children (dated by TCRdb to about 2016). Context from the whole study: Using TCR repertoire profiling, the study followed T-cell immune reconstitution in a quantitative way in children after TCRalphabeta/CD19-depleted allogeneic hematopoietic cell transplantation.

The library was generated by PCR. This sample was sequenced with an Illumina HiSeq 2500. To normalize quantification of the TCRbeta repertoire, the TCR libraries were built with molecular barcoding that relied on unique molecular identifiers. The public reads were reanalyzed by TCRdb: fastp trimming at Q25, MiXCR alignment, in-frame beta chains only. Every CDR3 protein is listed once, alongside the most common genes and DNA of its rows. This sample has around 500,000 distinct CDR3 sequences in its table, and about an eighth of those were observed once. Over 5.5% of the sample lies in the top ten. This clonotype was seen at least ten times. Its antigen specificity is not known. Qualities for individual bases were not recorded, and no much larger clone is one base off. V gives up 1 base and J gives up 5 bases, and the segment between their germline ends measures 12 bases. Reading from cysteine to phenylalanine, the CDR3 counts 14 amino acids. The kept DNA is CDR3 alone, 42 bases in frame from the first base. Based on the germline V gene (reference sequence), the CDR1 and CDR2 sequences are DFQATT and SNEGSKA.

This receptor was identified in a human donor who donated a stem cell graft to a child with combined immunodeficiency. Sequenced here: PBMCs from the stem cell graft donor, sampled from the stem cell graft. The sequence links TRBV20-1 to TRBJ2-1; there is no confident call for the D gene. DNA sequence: TGCAGTGCTAGAGGACGGTCCGTCAACAATGAGCAGTTCTTC. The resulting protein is CSARGRSVNNEQFF.